This record concerns one TCR beta chain sequence. No antigen is known for it. The sample is drawn from a study of Graves' ophthalmopathy and Graves' hyperthyroidism. Overall study context: Specimen type is peripheral blood, obtained at initial diagnosis before any treatment.

Germline V gene data show CDR1 as SGHRS and CDR2 as YFSETQ. The V segment lost 9 bases and the J segment 2 bases; nucleotides outside the gene matches: 4. The CDR3 runs to 12 residues. Study results and limitations: Between ophthalmopathy and stable hyperthyroidism, a 13-signature model drew a separation with nearly 90% sensitivity and less than 83% specificity.

As the template, RNA transcripts were used to amplify TCR beta CDR3 regions. First-round RT-PCR employed HTBI primers, with a second-round multiplex PCR after it. TCRdb ran MiXCR on the multiplex PCR reads and lists one entry per CDR3 protein. This sample has around 660,000 distinct CDR3 sequences; about 38% occur once, and the top ten carry over 2.5%. Under 3 months in duration, the ophthalmopathy in affected donors had moderate-to-severe activity, CAS ≥3 and NOSPECS ≥4. Excluded were patients with other autoimmune diseases, uncontrolled infections, pregnancy or lactation. The receptor was derived from an adult man with Graves' ophthalmopathy. The sample was peripheral blood. The chain recombines TRBV5-1 with TRBJ2-7; 8 nucleotides line up with TRBD1. CDR3 sequence: CAKGQATYEQYF. The CDR3, as DNA: TGCGCCAAGGGACAGGCGACCTACGAGCAGTACTTC.